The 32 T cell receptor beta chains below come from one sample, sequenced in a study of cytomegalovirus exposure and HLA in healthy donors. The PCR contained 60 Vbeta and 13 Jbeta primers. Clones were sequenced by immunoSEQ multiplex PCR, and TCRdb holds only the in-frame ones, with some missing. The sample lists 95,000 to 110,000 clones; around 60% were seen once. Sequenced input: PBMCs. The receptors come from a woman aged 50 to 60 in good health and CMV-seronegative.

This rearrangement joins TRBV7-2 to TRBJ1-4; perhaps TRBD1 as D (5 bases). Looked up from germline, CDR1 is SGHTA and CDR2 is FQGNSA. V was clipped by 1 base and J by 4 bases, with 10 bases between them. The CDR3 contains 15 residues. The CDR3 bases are TGTGCCAGCAGCTTAGTGGCGGGGGGTAATGAAAAACTGTTTTTT. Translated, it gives CASSLVAGGNEKLFF.

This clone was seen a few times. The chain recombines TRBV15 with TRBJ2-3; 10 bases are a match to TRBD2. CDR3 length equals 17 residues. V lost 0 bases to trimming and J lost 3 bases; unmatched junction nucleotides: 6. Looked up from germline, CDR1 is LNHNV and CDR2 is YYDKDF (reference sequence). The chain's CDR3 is CATSRELAGTLTDTQYF. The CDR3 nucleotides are TGTGCCACCAGCAGAGAACTAGCGGGGACTTTAACAGATACGCAGTATTTT.

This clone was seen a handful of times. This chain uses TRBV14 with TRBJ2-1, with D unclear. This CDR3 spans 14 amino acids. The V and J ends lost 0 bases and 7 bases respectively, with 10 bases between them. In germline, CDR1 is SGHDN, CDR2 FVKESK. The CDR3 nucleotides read TGTGCCAGCAGCCAAGATATGGTGGCTAATGAGCAGTTCTTC. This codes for CASSQDMVANEQFF.

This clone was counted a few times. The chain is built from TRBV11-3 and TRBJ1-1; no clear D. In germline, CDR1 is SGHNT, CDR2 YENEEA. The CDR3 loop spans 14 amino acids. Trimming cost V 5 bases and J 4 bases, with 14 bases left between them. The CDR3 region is CASSTLRGSTEAFF. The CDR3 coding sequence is TGTGCCAGCAGCACCCTCCGGGGAAGCACTGAAGCTTTCTTT.

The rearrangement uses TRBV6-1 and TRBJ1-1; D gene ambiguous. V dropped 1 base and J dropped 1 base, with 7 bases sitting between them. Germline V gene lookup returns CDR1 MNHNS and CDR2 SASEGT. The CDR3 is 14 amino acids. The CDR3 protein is CASSEGGKNTEAFF. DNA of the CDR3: TGTGCCAGCAGTGAAGGCGGCAAGAACACTGAAGCTTTCTTT.

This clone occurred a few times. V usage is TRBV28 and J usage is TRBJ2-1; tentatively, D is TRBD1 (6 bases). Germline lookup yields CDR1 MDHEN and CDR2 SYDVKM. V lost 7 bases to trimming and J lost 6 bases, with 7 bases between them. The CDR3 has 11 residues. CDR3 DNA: TGTGCCAGCAACAGGGCCAATGAGCAGTTCTTC. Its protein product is CASNRANEQFF.

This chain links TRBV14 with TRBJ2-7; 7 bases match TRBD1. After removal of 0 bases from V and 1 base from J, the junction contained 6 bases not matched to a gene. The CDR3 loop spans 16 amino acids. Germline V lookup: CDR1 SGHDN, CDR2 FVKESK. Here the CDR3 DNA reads TGTGCCAGCAGCCAAGATTGGGGGACAGCATCCTACGAGCAGTACTTC. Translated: CASSQDWGTASYEQYF.

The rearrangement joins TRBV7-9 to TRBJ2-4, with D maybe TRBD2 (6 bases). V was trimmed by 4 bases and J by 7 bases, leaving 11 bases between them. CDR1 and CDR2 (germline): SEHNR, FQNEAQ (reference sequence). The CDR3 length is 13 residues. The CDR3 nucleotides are TGTGCCAGCAGCTCCGGGACTTCCAACATTCAGTACTTC. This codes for CASSSGTSNIQYF. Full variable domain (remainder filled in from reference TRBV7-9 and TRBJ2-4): DTGVSQNPRHKITKRGQNVTFRCDPISEHNRLYWYRQTLGQGPEFLTYFQNEAQLEKSRLLSDRFSAERPKGSFSTLEIQRTEQGDSAMYLCASSSGTSNIQYFGAGTRLSVL.

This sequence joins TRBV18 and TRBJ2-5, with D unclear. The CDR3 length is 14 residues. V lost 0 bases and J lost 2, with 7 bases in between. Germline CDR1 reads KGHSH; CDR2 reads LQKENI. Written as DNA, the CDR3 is TGTGCCAGCTCACCACCGAGTTATCAAGAGACCCAGTACTTC. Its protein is CASSPPSYQETQYF.

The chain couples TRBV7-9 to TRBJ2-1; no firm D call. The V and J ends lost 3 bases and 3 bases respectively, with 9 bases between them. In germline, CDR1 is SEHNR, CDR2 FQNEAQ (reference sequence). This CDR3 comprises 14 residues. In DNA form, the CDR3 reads TGTGCCAGCAGCTTCGGTCTTAACTACAATGAGCAGTTCTTC. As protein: CASSFGLNYNEQFF.

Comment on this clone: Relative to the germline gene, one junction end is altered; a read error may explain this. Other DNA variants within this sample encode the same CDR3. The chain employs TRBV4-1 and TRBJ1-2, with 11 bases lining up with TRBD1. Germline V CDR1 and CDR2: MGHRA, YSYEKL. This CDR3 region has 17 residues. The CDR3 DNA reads TGCGCCAGCAGCCAAGAAGGGACAGGGGGATTTAACTATGGCTACACCTTT. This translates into CASSQEGTGGFNYGYTF.

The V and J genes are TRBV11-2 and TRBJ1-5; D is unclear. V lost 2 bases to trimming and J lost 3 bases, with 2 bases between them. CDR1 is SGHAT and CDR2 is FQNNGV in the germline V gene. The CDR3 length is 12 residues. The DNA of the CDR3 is TGTGCCAGCAGCTTATACAATCAGCCCCAGCATTTT. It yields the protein CASSLYNQPQHF.

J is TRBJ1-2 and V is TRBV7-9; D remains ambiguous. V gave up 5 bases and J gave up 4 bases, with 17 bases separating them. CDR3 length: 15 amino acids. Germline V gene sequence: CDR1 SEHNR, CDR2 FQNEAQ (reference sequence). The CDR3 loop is CASSPQGSGSYGYTF. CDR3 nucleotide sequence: TGTGCCAGCAGCCCACAAGGGTCCGGGAGCTATGGCTACACCTTC. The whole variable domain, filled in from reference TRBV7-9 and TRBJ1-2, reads DTGVSQNPRHKITKRGQNVTFRCDPISEHNRLYWYRQTLGQGPEFLTYFQNEAQLEKSRLLSDRFSAERPKGSFSTLEIQRTEQGDSAMYLCASSPQGSGSYGYTFGSGTRLTVV.

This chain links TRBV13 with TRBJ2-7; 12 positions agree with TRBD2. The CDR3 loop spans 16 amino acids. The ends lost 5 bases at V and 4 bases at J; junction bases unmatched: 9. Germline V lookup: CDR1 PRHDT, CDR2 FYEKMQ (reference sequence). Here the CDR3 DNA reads TGTGCCAGCAGCGCGTCTAGCGGGGGGGCCTGGTACGAGCAGTACTTC. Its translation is CASSASSGGAWYEQYF.

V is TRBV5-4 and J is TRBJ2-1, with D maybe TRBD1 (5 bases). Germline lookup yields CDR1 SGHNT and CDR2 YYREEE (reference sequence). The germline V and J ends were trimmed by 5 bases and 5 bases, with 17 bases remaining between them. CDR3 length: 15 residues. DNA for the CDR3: TGTGCCAGCAGTTCCACCCAGGGCCTTCACAATGAGCAGTTCTTC. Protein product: CASSSTQGLHNEQFF.

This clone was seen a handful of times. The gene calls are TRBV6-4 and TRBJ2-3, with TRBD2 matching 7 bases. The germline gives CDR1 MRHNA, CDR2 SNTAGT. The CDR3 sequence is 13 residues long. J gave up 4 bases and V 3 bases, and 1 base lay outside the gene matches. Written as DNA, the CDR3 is TGTGCCAGCAGTGATGGGGGGGCAGATACGCAGTATTTT. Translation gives CASSDGGADTQYF.

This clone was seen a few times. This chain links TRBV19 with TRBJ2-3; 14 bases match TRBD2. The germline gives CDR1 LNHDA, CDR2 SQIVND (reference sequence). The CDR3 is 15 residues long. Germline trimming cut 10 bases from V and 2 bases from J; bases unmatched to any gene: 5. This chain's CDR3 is CATRTSGGLTDTQYF. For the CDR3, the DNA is TGTGCCACTAGGACTAGCGGGGGGCTCACAGATACGCAGTATTTT.

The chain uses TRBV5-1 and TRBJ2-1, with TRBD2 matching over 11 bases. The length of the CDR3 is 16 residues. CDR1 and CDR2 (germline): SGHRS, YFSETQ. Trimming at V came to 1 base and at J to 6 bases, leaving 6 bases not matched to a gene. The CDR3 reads CASSLQTSGNGNEQFF. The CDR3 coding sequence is TGCGCCAGCAGCTTGCAGACTAGCGGGAATGGCAATGAGCAGTTCTTC.

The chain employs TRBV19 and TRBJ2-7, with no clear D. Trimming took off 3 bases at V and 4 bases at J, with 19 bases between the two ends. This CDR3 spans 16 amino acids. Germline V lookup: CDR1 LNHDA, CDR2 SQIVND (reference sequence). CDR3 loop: CASSINLDSKRYEQYF. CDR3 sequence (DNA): TGTGCCAGTAGTATTAATCTTGACTCGAAAAGATACGAGCAGTACTTC. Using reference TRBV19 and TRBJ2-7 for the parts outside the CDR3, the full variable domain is DGGITQSPKYLFRKEGQNVTLSCEQNLNHDAMYWYRQDPGQGLRLIYYSQIVNDFQKGDIAEGYSVSREKKESFPLTVTSAQKNPTAFYLCASSINLDSKRYEQYFGPGTRLTVT.

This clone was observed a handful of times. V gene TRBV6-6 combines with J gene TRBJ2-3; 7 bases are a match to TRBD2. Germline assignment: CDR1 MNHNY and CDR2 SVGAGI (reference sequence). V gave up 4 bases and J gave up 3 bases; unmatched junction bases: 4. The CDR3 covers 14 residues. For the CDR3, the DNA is TGTGCCAGCAGTTTGGGCGGGAGTACAGATACGCAGTATTTT. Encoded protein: CASSLGGSTDTQYF.

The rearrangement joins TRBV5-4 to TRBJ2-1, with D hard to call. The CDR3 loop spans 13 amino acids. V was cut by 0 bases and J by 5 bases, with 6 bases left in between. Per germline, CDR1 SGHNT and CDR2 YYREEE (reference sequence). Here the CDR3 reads CASSLVLNNEQFF. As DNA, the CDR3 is TGTGCCAGCAGCTTGGTCCTAAACAATGAGCAGTTCTTC.

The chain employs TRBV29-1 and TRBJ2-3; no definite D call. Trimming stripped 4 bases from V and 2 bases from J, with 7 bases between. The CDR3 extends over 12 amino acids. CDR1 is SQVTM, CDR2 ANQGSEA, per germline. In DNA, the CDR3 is TGCAGCGTTGCCGGAGACACAGATACGCAGTATTTT. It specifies CSVAGDTDTQYF.

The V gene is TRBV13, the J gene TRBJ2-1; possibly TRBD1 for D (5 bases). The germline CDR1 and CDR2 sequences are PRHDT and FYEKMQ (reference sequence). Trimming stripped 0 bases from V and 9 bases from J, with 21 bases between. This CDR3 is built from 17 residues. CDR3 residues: CASSLGRFSGLVVEQFF. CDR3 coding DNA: TGTGCCAGCAGCTTAGGACGATTTTCAGGGCTGGTGGTTGAGCAGTTCTTC.

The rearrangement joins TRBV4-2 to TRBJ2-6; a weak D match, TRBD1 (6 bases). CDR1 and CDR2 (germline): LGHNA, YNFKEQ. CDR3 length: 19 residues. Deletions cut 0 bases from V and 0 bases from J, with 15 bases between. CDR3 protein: CASSQDSATGNSGANVLTF. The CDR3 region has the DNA TGTGCCAGCAGCCAAGACTCGGCGACAGGTAACTCTGGGGCCAACGTCCTGACTTTC.

DNA for the CDR3: TGTGCCAGCAGTTTTCGGGTGGGGGCTAACACTGAAGCTTTCTTT. Protein product: CASSFRVGANTEAFF. This sequence joins TRBV27 and TRBJ1-1, with a tentative D call TRBD1 (6 bases). V was clipped by 3 bases and J by 2 bases, with 13 bases between them. Germline-derived CDR1 and CDR2 are MNHEY and SMNVEV (reference sequence). The CDR3 is 15 residues long.

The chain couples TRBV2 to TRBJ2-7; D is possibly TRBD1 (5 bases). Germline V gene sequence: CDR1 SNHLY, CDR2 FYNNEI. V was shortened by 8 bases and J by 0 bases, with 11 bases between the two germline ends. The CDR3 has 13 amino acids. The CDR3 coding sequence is TGTGCCAGCGTCAGGGAAAGCTCCTACGAGCAGTACTTC. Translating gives CASVRESSYEQYF.

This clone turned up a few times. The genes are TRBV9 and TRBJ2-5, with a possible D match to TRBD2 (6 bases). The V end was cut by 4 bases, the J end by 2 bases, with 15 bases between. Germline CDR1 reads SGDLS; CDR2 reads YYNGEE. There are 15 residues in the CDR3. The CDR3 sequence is CASSPNPLAQETQYF. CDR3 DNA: TGTGCCAGCAGCCCCAACCCCCTAGCGCAAGAGACCCAGTACTTC.

CDR3 region: CASSQGVRKLFYGYTF. The CDR3 DNA reads as TGTGCCAGCAGCCAAGGGGTACGGAAACTATTCTATGGCTACACCTTC. V and J are TRBV14 and TRBJ1-2; D unresolved. This CDR3 contains 16 residues. Germline-derived CDR1 and CDR2 are SGHDN and FVKESK. Trimming cost V 1 base and J 4 bases, with 16 bases left between them.

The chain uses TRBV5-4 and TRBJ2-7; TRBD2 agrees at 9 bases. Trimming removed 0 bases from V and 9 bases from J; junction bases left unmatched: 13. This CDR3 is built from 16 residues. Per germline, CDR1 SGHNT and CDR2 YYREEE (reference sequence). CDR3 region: CASSLEAGGGRPGQYF. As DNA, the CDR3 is TGTGCCAGCAGCTTGGAAGCGGGAGGCGGGCGACCCGGGCAGTACTTC.

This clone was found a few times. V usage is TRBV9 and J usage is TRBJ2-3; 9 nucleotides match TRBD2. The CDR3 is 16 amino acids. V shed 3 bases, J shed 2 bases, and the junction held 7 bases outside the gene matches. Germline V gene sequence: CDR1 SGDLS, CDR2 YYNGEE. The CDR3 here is CASSGIAGDPTDTQYF. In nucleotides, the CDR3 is TGTGCCAGCAGCGGGATAGCGGGAGACCCCACAGATACGCAGTATTTT.

The CDR3 DNA reads TGTGCCAGCTCATCATCGGTTGCAACTAATGAAAAACTGTTTTTT. It encodes CASSSSVATNEKLFF. The chain couples TRBV18 to TRBJ1-4, with unresolved D. CDR1 and CDR2 from the germline V gene are KGHSH and LQKENI. The CDR3 is 15 amino acids. Trimming took 5 bases from V and 0 from J, leaving 10 bases between them.

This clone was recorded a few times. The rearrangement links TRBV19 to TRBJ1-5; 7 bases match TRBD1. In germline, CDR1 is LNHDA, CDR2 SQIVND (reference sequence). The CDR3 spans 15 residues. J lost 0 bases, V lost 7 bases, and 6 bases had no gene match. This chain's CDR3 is CASNPTGLSNQPQHF. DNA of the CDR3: TGTGCCAGTAACCCGACAGGGCTTAGCAATCAGCCCCAGCATTTT. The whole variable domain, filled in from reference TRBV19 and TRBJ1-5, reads DGGITQSPKYLFRKEGQNVTLSCEQNLNHDAMYWYRQDPGQGLRLIYYSQIVNDFQKGDIAEGYSVSREKKESFPLTVTSAQKNPTAFYLCASNPTGLSNQPQHFGDGTRLSIL.